This T cell receptor (beta chain) originates from a study of T cells in Graves' hyperthyroidism and ophthalmopathy (dated by TCRdb to about 2019). A note on the overall study: Peripheral blood was collected at initial diagnosis, before any treatment. TCR V-J signatures able to tell the groups apart were searched for in a discovery cohort of 100 or so patients, of whom over 40 had Graves' ophthalmopathy and roughly 58 had stable Graves' hyperthyroidism. Prospective prediction of ophthalmopathy was tested in an independent validation cohort of 18 to 20 hyperthyroidism patients and approximately 17 patients who later progressed to ophthalmopathy. For training and testing, the 95 to 100 patients in the discovery cohort were randomly divided in a 7:3 ratio. Thyroid tissue and blood T-cell repertoires from about six Graves' hyperthyroidism patients were also compared in the study. After sampling, hyperthyroidism patients received methimazole starting at 30 mg daily, and ophthalmopathy patients received high-dose intravenous methylprednisolone. According to the paper, TCR Vbeta CDR3 sequencing was carried out on approximately 140 peripheral blood samples, which came from around 43 ophthalmopathy, 75 to 80 hyperthyroidism and some 17 progressor patients.

The CDR3 numbers 16 residues from cysteine through phenylalanine. Only the CDR3 portion is preserved as DNA: 48 bases, with reading frame beginning at the first base. V and J lose 1 base and 6 bases, and a span of 15 bases separates them. Per the germline V gene, KGHDR is the CDR1 and SFDVKD is the CDR2. This clonotype was seen repeatedly, ten times or more. There is no known antigen for this receptor. Qualities for individual bases were not recorded, and no much larger clone is one base off. The hyperthyroidism patients were between 18 and 65 years old and newly diagnosed, with a disease duration of less than 2 months. Any patient with an uncontrolled infection, another autoimmune disease, pregnancy or lactation was excluded. Diagnoses relied on clinical symptoms, serum thyroxine and TRAb, thyroid ultrasound and orbital computed tomography. Blood from progressor patients was drawn when they were first diagnosed with hyperthyroidism, before any ophthalmopathy symptoms appeared. PBMCs were isolated from approximately 10 ml of fresh peripheral blood by Ficoll-Paque density gradient centrifugation. Patients classed as progressors first received a Graves' hyperthyroidism diagnosis and then went on to develop ophthalmopathy during follow-up. Trizol reagent was used to extract total RNA, and RNA quality was then checked on an Agilent 2100 Bioanalyzer.

Broader findings and caveats from the paper: In validation, the model predicted progression to ophthalmopathy with approximately 71% sensitivity and over 72% specificity, a median of roughly seven months before onset. Most expanded thyroid clonotypes (frequency above 0.001) were also detected in blood, suggesting blood repertoires may reflect thyroid immune responses. No statistical method was used to fix the sample size in advance, and group allocation was not hidden from the investigators. A 13 V-J signature model separated ophthalmopathy from stable hyperthyroidism, with about 90% sensitivity and roughly 84% specificity in cross-validation and 80%/75% in testing.

The TCR beta CDR3 regions were amplified from RNA transcripts. The TCR CDR3 was subjected to a first round of RT-PCR using the HTBI primer set and the Qiagen OneStep RT-PCR kit. The libraries were constructed in a second round of multiplex PCR and then size-selected and purified. The libraries were sequenced on an Illumina HiSeq2000 using paired-end 100 bp reads. As for the original processing: SOAPnuke was used to process the raw data, removing reads that contained adapters or uncalled bases, had a mean Phred below 15, or lacked an exact match to the constant primer or identifier. High-quality paired reads were merged using COPE v1.2.5, and each unique nucleotide sequence was defined as a clonotype. MiTCR v1.1 was used to align clonotypes to the IMGT TRBV, TRBD and TRBJ reference segments. Analysis was restricted to V-J combinations with a frequency above 0.0001, which covered roughly 99% of repertoires. A TCS score was defined as the ratio of F50 (clonal expansion) to E x V (chaos), with BLOSUM62-based TCRdist applied between CDR3 peptides within each V-J. Welch's t-statistics and random forest reduced fewer than 550 V-J features to fewer than 15, which were used in a naive Bayes classifier (R e1071). TCRdb passed the public sequencing reads through fastp at Q25 and MiXCR, retaining productive beta sequences. Entries are consolidated by CDR3 protein sequence, retaining the most common genes and DNA. Clone size and V and J calls follow TCRdb, not the original study. Here the sample has approximately 260,000 distinct CDR3 sequences; around 15% occur a single time. More than 30% of the sample comes from the top ten.

Input material: blood. The V gene is TRBV24-1 and the J gene is TRBJ2-1, with TRBD2 as a weak D call on 6 bases. This clonotype originated in a woman aged 45-59 years with Graves' hyperthyroidism that later progressed to Graves' ophthalmopathy. The DNA sequence is TGTGCCACCAGTGATTTCAGGTCTGGTAGCGGCAATGAGCAGTTCTTC. It specifies CATSDFRSGSGNEQFF.